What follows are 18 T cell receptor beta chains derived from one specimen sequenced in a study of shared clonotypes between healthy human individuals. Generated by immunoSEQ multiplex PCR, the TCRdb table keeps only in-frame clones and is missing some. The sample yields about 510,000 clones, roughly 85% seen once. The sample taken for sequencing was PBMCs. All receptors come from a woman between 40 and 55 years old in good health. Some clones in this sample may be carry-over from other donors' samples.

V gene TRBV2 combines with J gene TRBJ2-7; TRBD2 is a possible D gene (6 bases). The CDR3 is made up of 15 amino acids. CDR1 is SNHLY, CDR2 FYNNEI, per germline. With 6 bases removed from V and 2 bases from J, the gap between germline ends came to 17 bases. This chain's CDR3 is CASRSSGVRAYEQYF. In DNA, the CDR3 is TGTGCCAGCAGGAGTTCGGGGGTTCGGGCCTACGAGCAGTACTTC.

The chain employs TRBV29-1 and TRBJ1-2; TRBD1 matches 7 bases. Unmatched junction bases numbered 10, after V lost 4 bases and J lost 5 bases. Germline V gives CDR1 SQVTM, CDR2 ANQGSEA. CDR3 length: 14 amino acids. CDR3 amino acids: CSVAGGRGEYGYTF. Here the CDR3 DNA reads TGCAGCGTTGCAGGGGGGCGGGGAGAGTATGGCTACACCTTC.

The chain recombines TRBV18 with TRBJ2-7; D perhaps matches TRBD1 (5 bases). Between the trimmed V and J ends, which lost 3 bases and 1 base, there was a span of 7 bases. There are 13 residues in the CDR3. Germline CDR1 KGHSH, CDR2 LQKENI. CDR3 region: CASSPDRSYEQYF. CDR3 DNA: TGTGCCAGCTCACCCGACAGATCCTACGAGCAGTACTTC.

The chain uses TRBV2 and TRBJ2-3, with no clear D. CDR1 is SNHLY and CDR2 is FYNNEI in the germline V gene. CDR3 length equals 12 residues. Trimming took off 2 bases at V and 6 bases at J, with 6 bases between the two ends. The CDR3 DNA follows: TGTGCCAGCAGTGAAATGTATGATACGCAGTATTTT. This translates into CASSEMYDTQYF.

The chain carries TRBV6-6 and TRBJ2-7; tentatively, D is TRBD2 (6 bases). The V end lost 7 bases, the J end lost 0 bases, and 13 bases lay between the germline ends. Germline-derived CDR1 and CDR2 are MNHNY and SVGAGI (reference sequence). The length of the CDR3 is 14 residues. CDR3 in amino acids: CASKPRDSSYEQYF. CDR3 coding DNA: TGTGCCAGCAAACCAAGGGACTCCTCCTACGAGCAGTACTTC.

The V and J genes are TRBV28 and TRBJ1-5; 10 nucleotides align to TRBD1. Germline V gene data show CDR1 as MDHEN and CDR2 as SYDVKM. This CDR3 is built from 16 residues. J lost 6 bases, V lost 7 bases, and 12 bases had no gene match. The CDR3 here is CASTRPLTGGGQPQHF. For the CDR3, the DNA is TGTGCCAGCACCCGACCCCTGACAGGGGGCGGTCAGCCCCAGCATTTT.

For the CDR3, the DNA is TGTGCCAGCAGCAAGAACAGAGCCTATGGCTACACCTTC. This codes for CASSKNRAYGYTF. The V call is TRBV6-5, the J call TRBJ1-2; D is uncertain. The CDR3 loop spans 13 amino acids. V lost 6 bases and J 4 bases, leaving 12 bases between the germline ends. CDR1 and CDR2 from the germline V gene are MNHEY and SVGAGI.

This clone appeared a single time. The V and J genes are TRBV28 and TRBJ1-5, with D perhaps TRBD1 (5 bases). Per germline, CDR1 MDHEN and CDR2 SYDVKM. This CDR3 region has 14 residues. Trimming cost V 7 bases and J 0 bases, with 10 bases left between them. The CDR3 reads CASNIQVSNQPQHF. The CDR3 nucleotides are TGTGCCAGCAACATACAGGTTAGCAATCAGCCCCAGCATTTT.

The CDR3 spells CASSVEGQGFYEQYF. The CDR3 DNA follows: TGCGCCAGCAGCGTGGAGGGACAGGGGTTCTACGAGCAGTACTTC. This rearrangement joins TRBV5-1 to TRBJ2-7; TRBD1 agrees at 10 bases. Per germline, CDR1 SGHRS and CDR2 YFSETQ. With V trimmed by 4 bases and J by 3 bases, 7 bases remained unmatched. There are 15 residues in the CDR3. The full variable domain, completed using reference TRBV5-1 and TRBJ2-7, is KAGVTQTPRYLIKTRGQQVTLSCSPISGHRSVSWYQQTPGQGLQFLFEYFSETQRNKGNFPGRFSGRQFSNSRSEMNVSTLELGDSALYLCASSVEGQGFYEQYFGPGTRLTVT.

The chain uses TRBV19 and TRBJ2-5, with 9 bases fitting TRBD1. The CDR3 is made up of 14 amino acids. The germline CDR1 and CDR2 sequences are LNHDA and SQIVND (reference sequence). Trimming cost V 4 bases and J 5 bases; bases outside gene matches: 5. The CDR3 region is CASSTTGGSETQYF. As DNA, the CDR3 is TGTGCCAGTAGTACCACAGGGGGCTCGGAGACCCAGTACTTC.

The CDR3 here is CASGEQNYGYTF. Written as DNA, the CDR3 is TGTGCCAGTGGAGAGCAAAACTATGGCTACACCTTC. J is TRBJ1-2 and V is TRBV6-5; D not resolved. The germline V gene encodes CDR1 MNHEY and CDR2 SVGAGI. Deletions cut 9 bases from V and 2 bases from J, with 10 bases between. The CDR3 covers 12 residues.

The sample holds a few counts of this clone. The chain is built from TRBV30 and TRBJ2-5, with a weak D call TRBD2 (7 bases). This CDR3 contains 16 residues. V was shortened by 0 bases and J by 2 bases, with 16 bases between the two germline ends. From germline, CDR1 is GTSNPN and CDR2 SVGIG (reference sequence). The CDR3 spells CAWSVGGVTGQETQYF. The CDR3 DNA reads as TGTGCCTGGAGTGTAGGGGGGGTAACGGGGCAAGAGACCCAGTACTTC.

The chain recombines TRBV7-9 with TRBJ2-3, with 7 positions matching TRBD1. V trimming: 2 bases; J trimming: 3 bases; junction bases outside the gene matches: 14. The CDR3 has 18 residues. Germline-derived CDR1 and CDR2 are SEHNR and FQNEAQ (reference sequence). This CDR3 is CASSLFPPTGWATDTQYF. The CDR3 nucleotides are TGTGCCAGCAGCTTATTCCCCCCGACAGGGTGGGCGACAGATACGCAGTATTTT.

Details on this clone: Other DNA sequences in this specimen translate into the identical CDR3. The CDR3 DNA is TGTGCCAGCAGCCCTGGAGGCACTGAAGCTTTCTTT. The encoded protein is CASSPGGTEAFF. The gene calls are TRBV7-9 and TRBJ1-1; D is uncertain. The CDR3 covers 12 residues. V was trimmed by 5 bases and J by 4 bases, leaving 8 bases between them. Germline V lookup: CDR1 SEHNR, CDR2 FQNEAQ (reference sequence).

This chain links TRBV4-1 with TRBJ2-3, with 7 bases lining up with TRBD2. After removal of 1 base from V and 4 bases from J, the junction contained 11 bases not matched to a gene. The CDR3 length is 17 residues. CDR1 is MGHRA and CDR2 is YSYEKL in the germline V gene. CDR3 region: CASSQAGGATFSDTQYF. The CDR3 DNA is TGCGCCAGCAGCCAAGCGGGGGGTGCGACCTTTTCAGATACGCAGTATTTT.

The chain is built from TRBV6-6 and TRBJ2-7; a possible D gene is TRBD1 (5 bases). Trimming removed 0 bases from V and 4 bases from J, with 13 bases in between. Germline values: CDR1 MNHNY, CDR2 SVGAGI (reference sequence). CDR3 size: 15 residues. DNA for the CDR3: TGTGCCAGCAGTTACTCATTGCGGCAGGGTTACGAGCAGTACTTC. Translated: CASSYSLRQGYEQYF.

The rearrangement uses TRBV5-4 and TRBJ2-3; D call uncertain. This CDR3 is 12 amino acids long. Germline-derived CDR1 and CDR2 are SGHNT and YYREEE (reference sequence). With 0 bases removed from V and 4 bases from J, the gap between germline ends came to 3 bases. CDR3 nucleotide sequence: TGTGCCAGCAGCTTGGGGGCAGATACGCAGTATTTT. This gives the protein CASSLGADTQYF. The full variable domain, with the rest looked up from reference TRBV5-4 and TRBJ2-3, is ETGVTQSPTHLIKTRGQQVTLRCSSQSGHNTVSWYQQALGQGPQFIFQYYREEENGRGNFPPRFSGLQFPNYSSELNVNALELDDSALYLCASSLGADTQYFGPGTRLTVL.

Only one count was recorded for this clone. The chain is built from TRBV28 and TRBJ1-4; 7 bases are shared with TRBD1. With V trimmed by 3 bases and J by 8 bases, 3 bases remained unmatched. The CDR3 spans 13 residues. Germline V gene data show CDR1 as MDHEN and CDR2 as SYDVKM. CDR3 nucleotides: TGTGCCAGCAGTTTTGGGACAGAAGAAAAACTGTTTTTT. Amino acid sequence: CASSFGTEEKLFF.